Shown below are 15 T cell receptor beta chains from a single sample sequenced in a study of blood T cell repertoires in COVID-19 (dated by TCRdb to about 2020). The library was generated by the immunoSEQ multiplex PCR assay. TCRdb provides this immuneACCESS table in a form limited to in-frame rearrangements. Some clones are lacking; in checked studies, under half of them reflect an unresolved V gene, and why the rest are absent is not known. This sample has about 140,000 clones in its table, and approximately 85% of those were observed once. The top ten hold about 2.9% of the sample. Sequenced: peripheral blood. The receptors come from a man aged 50-60 years with acute or convalescent COVID-19.

The chain uses TRBV11-3 and TRBJ2-2; 12 bases align to TRBD1. The CDR3 loop spans 16 amino acids. Trimming took 1 base from V and 7 from J; bases not matched to a gene: 4. Germline V CDR1 and CDR2: SGHNT, YENEEA. CDR3 residues: CASSLGDRGRSGELFF. As DNA, the CDR3 is TGTGCCAGCAGCTTAGGGGACAGGGGGCGTAGCGGGGAGCTGTTTTTT.

The V gene is TRBV10-1, the J gene TRBJ2-2; tentatively, D is TRBD1 (5 bases). Trimming stripped 6 bases from V and 5 bases from J, with 10 bases between. Germline CDR1 reads WNHNN; CDR2 reads SYGVQD (reference sequence). This CDR3 region has 13 residues. The CDR3 DNA sequence: TGCGCCAGCAGGGGTGGGGCGACCGGGGAGCTGTTTTTT. This gives the protein CASRGGATGELFF.

This chain uses TRBV11-2 with TRBJ1-5; a weak D match, TRBD1 (5 bases). CDR1 is SGHAT and CDR2 is FQNNGV in the germline V gene. Trimming took 3 bases from V and 5 from J, leaving 8 bases between them. The CDR3 consists of 13 residues. The CDR3 is CASSFQGYQPQHF. The CDR3 DNA sequence: TGTGCCAGCAGCTTTCAGGGTTATCAGCCCCAGCATTTT.

The V call is TRBV30, the J call TRBJ2-4; TRBD1 is a possible D gene (5 bases). This CDR3 has 14 residues. The germline V gene encodes CDR1 GTSNPN and CDR2 SVGIG (reference sequence). Deletions cut 2 bases from V and 0 bases from J, with 8 bases between. CDR3 bases: TGTGCCTGGAGTTTGGGGCTAGCCAAAAACATTCAGTACTTC. It codes for CAWSLGLAKNIQYF.

This chain uses TRBV28 with TRBJ1-5; no reliable D call. V shed 2 bases and J shed 9 bases, with 11 bases lying between them. The CDR3 consists of 13 residues. The germline V gene encodes CDR1 MDHEN and CDR2 SYDVKM. The CDR3 DNA sequence: TGTGCCAGCAGTTTACAGGTGGAGGTGCCCCAGCATTTT. It yields the protein CASSLQVEVPQHF.

The gene calls are TRBV19 and TRBJ1-2; 7 bases are a match to TRBD1. Germline V gives CDR1 LNHDA, CDR2 SQIVND (reference sequence). Trimming at V came to 7 bases and at J to 0 bases, leaving 14 bases not matched to a gene. CDR3 length: 17 amino acids. CDR3 in amino acids: CASIRRDSSYSNYGYTF. CDR3 in DNA: TGTGCCAGTATAAGGAGGGACAGCAGTTATTCTAACTATGGCTACACCTTC. The whole variable domain, filled in from reference TRBV19 and TRBJ1-2, reads DGGITQSPKYLFRKEGQNVTLSCEQNLNHDAMYWYRQDPGQGLRLIYYSQIVNDFQKGDIAEGYSVSREKKESFPLTVTSAQKNPTAFYLCASIRRDSSYSNYGYTFGSGTRLTVV.

The chain combines TRBV6-5 with TRBJ2-5; 9 bases are shared with TRBD2. This CDR3 contains 15 residues. Per the germline V gene, CDR1 is MNHEY and CDR2 is SVGAGI. V was clipped by 1 base and J by 5 bases; unmatched bases: 5. This CDR3 is CASSYYAGGGETQYF. The DNA of the CDR3 is TGTGCCAGCAGTTACTACGCGGGAGGGGGCGAGACCCAGTACTTC.

A note on this clone: At one boundary the junction diverges from the germline segment, which might be a read error. The chain links TRBV5-1 to TRBJ1-3, with D perhaps TRBD1 (5 bases). The CDR3 spans 14 residues. The V gene's germline CDR1 is SGHRS and CDR2 YFSETQ. Written as DNA, the CDR3 is TGCGCCAGCAGCTCCTTTATCCAGGGAAGCACCATATATTTT. Its translation is CASSSFIQGSTIYF.

This chain links TRBV12-3 or TRBV12-4 with TRBJ2-1; TRBD1 might be the D (5 bases). V lost 7 bases, J lost 4 bases, and 11 bases lay in between. The CDR3 is 13 amino acids. The CDR3 DNA is TGTGCCAGCAACGTCGGACAATACAATGAGCAGTTCTTC. Amino acids: CASNVGQYNEQFF.

The J gene is TRBJ2-1, the V gene TRBV7-9; TRBD1 matches 9 bases. The CDR3 is 16 amino acids. The germline V gene has CDR1 SEHNR and CDR2 FQNEAQ (reference sequence). J was trimmed by 8 bases and V by 4 bases; bases with no gene match: 12. CDR3 DNA sequence: TGTGCCAGCAGCTACCCCGGGACAGGGAGTTTCGATGAGCAGTTCTTC. This translates into CASSYPGTGSFDEQFF.

This rearrangement joins TRBV24-1 to TRBJ1-5; 8 bases fit TRBD1. This CDR3 is built from 14 residues. Germline CDR1 is KGHDR and CDR2 is SFDVKD. The V gene end was trimmed by 2 bases and the J gene end by 7 bases; junction bases not matched to a gene: 3. In nucleotides, the CDR3 is TGTGCCACCAGTGATTGGGACAGGTCCCAGCCCCAGCATTTT. This sequence encodes CATSDWDRSQPQHF.

V gene TRBV10-3 combines with J gene TRBJ2-1; D might be TRBD2 (6 bases). The CDR3 is 16 amino acids. Trimming took 4 bases from V and 4 from J, leaving 17 bases between them. Germline V gene sequence: CDR1 ENHRY, CDR2 SYGVKD. Written as DNA, the CDR3 is TGTGCCATCAGTGGGGGGGTTAGCGGAGAATACAATGAGCAGTTCTTC. Translation gives CAISGGVSGEYNEQFF.

In this sample, this clone turned up once. V is TRBV5-1 and J is TRBJ2-5; D ambiguous. V dropped 4 bases and J dropped 5 bases, with 15 bases sitting between them. This CDR3 is 14 amino acids long. CDR1 is SGHRS, CDR2 YFSETQ, per germline. As DNA, the CDR3 is TGCGCCAGCAGCGAGACGGCACTAACGGAGACCCAGTACTTC. Protein: CASSETALTETQYF.

The table lists this clone with a few counts. The genes are TRBV3-1 (or the pseudogene TRBV3-2) and TRBJ1-4, with TRBD1 matching over 11 bases. Germline values: CDR1 LGHDT, CDR2 YNNKEL (reference sequence). The CDR3 length is 14 residues. V was pared by 4 bases and J by 8 bases, with 3 bases of the junction left unmatched. The CDR3 bases are TGTGCCAGCAGCCCCGGACAGGGGGCGGAAAAACTGTTTTTT. Translating gives CASSPGQGAEKLFF.

The V gene is TRBV5-1, the J gene TRBJ1-3; D unresolved. Germline V lookup: CDR1 SGHRS, CDR2 YFSETQ. The ends were cut back, 4 bases at V and 4 bases at J, with 9 bases in the middle. CDR3 length: 13 residues. The CDR3 DNA follows: TGCGCCAGCAGCCGGGAGGGCGGAAACACCATATATTTT. This codes for CASSREGGNTIYF.